The source of this T cell receptor (beta chain) is a study of spatial heterogeneity in lung cancer. Study observations and caveats: Expanded TCRs that were ubiquitous or regional had counts tracking ubiquitous and regional nonsynonymous mutations, respectively. The study found that expanded intratumoral alpha and beta TCR counts tracked tumor mutation counts.

The ends were cut back, 0 bases at V and 3 bases at J, with 16 bases in the middle. This CDR3 is 16 amino acids long. Germline-derived CDR1 and CDR2 are SGHRS and YFSETQ. TCRdb redid the calling of the 5' RACE reads with MiXCR, one entry per CDR3 protein. Of under 15,000 distinct CDR3 sequences in the sample, about 4.8% were seen once. The time point here: sample taken at primary tumor resection. Unsorted whole RNA samples from tumor, nontumor lung or frozen PBMC were sequenced. This clonotype was seen at least ten times. The antigen remains undetermined. This beta chain is an unintended read in a library built for alpha chains; its size means little.

The chain has TRBV5-1 and TRBJ2-7; D is uncertain. The starting material was lung tumor tissue, obtained at surgery. The origin of this receptor is a female donor with early-stage non-small cell lung cancer. In DNA form, the CDR3 reads TGCGCCAGCAGCTTGGGTGACCCAAATGGGGACTACGAGCAGTACTTC. Protein sequence: CASSLGDPNGDYEQYF.